This T cell receptor (beta chain) comes out of a study of T cell responses to AZD1222 COVID-19 vaccine. CDR3 length: 12 residues. Germline assignment: CDR1 SGHNT and CDR2 YYREEE (reference sequence). V lost 7 bases and J 7 bases, leaving 12 bases between the germline ends. Libraries were prepared by immunoSEQ multiplex PCR; TCRdb keeps only in-frame clonotypes and omits some of them. The profile shows under 75,000 clones, about 85% of them singletons. This sequence originates from an adult in good health. This chain uses TRBV5-4 with TRBJ2-1; a possible D gene is TRBD2 (6 bases). The sequencing used peripheral blood, collected on day 0 of AZD1222 vaccination. Here the CDR3 reads CASPGDSNEQFF. The CDR3 DNA reads TGTGCCAGCCCGGGGGATTCGAATGAGCAGTTCTTC.